The clone carrying this TCR beta chain was recorded a few times. Its antigen is not identified. Each CDR3 protein is one row after TCRdb ran MiXCR on the 5' RACE reads. There are more than 650,000 distinct CDR3 sequences in the sample; 12% occur only once, and under 0.6% lies in the top ten. The sample originates from a study of CD8 T cells in ankylosing spondylitis. Study-level findings and limits: Ankylosing spondylitis blood appeared to carry a characteristic TCR beta motif of several highly homologous variants. Clones linked to disease were reported to show significant enrichment in matched ankylosing spondylitis synovial fluid.

Between the trimmed V and J ends, which lost 4 bases and 7 bases, there was a span of 9 bases. The CDR3 consists of 12 residues. CDR1 and CDR2 from the germline V gene are SGHNT and YYREEE (reference sequence). The source material was blood, either unsorted or a sorted T cell fraction (not recorded which). The sequence came from a male donor with ankylosing spondylitis. The genes are TRBV5-4 and TRBJ1-5; no firm D call. DNA of the CDR3: TGTGCCAGCAGCGTCGCCGGGCAGCCCCAGCATTTT. Translating gives CASSVAGQPQHF. The entire variable domain, with the rest obtained from reference TRBV5-4 and TRBJ1-5, is as follows: ETGVTQSPTHLIKTRGQQVTLRCSSQSGHNTVSWYQQALGQGPQFIFQYYREEENGRGNFPPRFSGLQFPNYSSELNVNALELDDSALYLCASSVAGQPQHFGDGTRLSIL.